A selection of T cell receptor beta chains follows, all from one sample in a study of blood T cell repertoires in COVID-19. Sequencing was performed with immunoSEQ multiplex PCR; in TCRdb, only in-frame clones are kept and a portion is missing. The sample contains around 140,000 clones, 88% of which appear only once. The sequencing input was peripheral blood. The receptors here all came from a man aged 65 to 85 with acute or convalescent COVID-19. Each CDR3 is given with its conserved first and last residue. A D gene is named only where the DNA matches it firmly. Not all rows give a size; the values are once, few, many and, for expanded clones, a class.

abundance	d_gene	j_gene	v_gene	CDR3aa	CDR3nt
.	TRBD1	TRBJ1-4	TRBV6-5	CASSSNTGATNEKLFF	TGTGCCAGCAGTTCGAACACAGGGGCAACTAATGAAAAACTGTTTTTT
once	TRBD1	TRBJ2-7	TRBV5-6	CASSLERDRGYEQYF	TGTGCCAGCAGCTTAGAGCGGGACAGGGGGTACGAGCAGTACTTC
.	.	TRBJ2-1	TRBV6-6	CASSYDGGASYNEQFF	TGTGCCAGCAGTTACGACGGCGGGGCCTCCTACAATGAGCAGTTCTTC
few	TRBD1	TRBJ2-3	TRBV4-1	CASSQRGTGGTDTQYF	TGCGCCAGCAGCCAACGGGGGACAGGGGGCACAGATACGCAGTATTTT
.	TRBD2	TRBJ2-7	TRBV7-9	CASSHALAGGSEQYF	TGTGCCAGCAGCCATGCACTAGCGGGAGGATCCGAGCAGTACTTC
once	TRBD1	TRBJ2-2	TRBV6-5	CASSFGTGDTGELFF	TGTGCCAGCAGTTTCGGGACAGGGGACACCGGGGAGCTGTTTTTT
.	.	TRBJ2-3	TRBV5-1	CASSLAQDTQYF	TGCGCCAGCAGCTTGGCGCAGGATACGCAGTATTTT
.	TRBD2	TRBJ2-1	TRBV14	CASSPHPVGGSTFF	TGTGCCAGCAGCCCCCACCCCGTGGGAGGGTCGACGTTCTTC
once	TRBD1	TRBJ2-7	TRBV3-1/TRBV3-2	CASSQTTGVGQYF	TGTGCCAGCAGCCAAACAACAGGGGTTGGGCAGTACTTC
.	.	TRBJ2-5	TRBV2	CARTRRQGPYQETQYF	TGTGCCAGAACCAGAAGGCAGGGGCCGTACCAAGAGACCCAGTACTTC
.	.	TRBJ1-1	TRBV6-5	CASSSWGGGGTEAFF	TGTGCCAGCAGTTCCTGGGGTGGCGGGGGCACTGAAGCTTTCTTT
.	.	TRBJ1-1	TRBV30	CAWSVGNRPTEAFF	TGTGCCTGGAGTGTAGGAAACAGGCCCACTGAAGCTTTCTTT
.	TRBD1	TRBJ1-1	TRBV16	CASSRIGQGSTEAFF	TGTGCCAGCAGCCGAATCGGACAGGGGAGCACTGAAGCTTTCTTT
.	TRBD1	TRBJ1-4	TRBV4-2	CASSQVGMTGTDEKLFF	TGTGCCAGCAGCCAAGTGGGAATGACAGGGACCGATGAAAAACTGTTTTTT
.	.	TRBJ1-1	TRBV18	CASSPGLRNTEAFF	TGTGCCAGCTCACCGGGCCTCAGGAACACTGAAGCTTTCTTT
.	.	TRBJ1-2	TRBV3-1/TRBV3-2	CASSQRRAYGYTF	TGTGCCAGCAGCCAACGGAGGGCCTATGGCTACACCTTC
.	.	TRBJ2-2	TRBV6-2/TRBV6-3	CASSYSEAGELFF	TGTGCCAGCAGTTACTCAGAGGCAGGGGAGCTGTTTTTT
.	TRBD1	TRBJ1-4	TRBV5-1	CASSPGTGLEKLFF	TGCGCCAGCAGCCCCGGGACAGGGCTTGAAAAACTGTTTTTT
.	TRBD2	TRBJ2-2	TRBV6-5	CASSGGAYTGELFF	TGTGCCAGCAGCGGGGGGGCATACACCGGGGAGCTGTTTTTT
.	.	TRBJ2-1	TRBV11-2	CASSSARAGLLFF	TGTGCCAGCAGCTCAGCGCGCGCCGGGTTGCTGTTCTTC
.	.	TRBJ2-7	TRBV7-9	CASSLVRDEQYF	TGTGCCAGCAGCTTAGTCAGGGACGAGCAGTACTTC
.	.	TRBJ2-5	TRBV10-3	CAISERGETQYF	TGTGCCATCAGTGAGCGGGGGGAGACCCAGTACTTC
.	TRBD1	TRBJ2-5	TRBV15	CATSRDMRQGAKETQYF	TGTGCCACCAGCAGAGATATGAGGCAGGGGGCTAAAGAGACCCAGTACTTC
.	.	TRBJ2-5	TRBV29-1	CSELSGEGETQYF	TGCAGCGAACTCTCAGGGGAAGGCGAGACCCAGTACTTC
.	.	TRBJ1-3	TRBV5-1	CASSSSGISGNTIYF	TGCGCCAGCAGCTCTTCAGGTATCTCTGGAAACACCATATATTTT
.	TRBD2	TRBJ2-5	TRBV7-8	CASSFGTSGRWAQETQYF	TGTGCCAGCAGCTTCGGGACTAGCGGGAGATGGGCCCAAGAGACCCAGTACTTC
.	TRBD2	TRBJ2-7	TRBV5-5	CASATSGIVHEQYF	TGTGCCAGCGCGACTAGCGGAATTGTCCACGAGCAGTACTTC
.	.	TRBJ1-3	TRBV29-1	CSVAQGSSGNTIYF	TGCAGCGTGGCACAGGGAAGCTCTGGAAACACCATATATTTT
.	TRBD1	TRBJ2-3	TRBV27	CASSLMRLMDRGRTDTQYF	TGTGCCAGCAGTTTAATGCGTCTGATGGACAGGGGGCGCACAGATACGCAGTATTTT
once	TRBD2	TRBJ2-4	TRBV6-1	CASSDRLAGGNIQYF	TGTGCCAGCAGTGATAGGCTAGCGGGGGGAAACATTCAGTACTTC
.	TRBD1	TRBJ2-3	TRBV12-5	CASGLGATGGVSTDTQYF	TGTGCTAGTGGTTTAGGGGCGACAGGGGGGGTGAGCACAGATACGCAGTATTTT
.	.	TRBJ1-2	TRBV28	CASRTGSYGYTF	TGTGCCAGCAGAACAGGGAGCTATGGCTACACCTTC
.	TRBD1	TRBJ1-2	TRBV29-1	CSVDEGQGKIGYTF	TGCAGCGTTGATGAGGGACAGGGAAAGATTGGCTACACCTTC
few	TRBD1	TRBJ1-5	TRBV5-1	CASAPTGSNQPQHF	TGCGCCAGCGCTCCGACAGGGAGCAATCAGCCCCAGCATTTT
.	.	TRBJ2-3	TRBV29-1	CSAGRGGPDTQYF	TGCAGCGCCGGGAGAGGGGGCCCAGATACGCAGTATTTT
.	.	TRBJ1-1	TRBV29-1	CSVEVTENTEAFF	TGCAGCGTTGAAGTAACAGAGAACACTGAAGCTTTCTTT
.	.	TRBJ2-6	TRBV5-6	CASSFGGAGGANVLTF	TGTGCCAGCAGCTTTGGTGGGGCTGGTGGGGCCAACGTCCTGACTTTC
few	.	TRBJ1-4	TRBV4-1	CASSQEEATYEKLFF	TGCGCCAGCAGCCAAGAGGAGGCGACTTATGAAAAACTGTTTTTT
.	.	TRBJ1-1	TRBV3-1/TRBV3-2	CASSQAWNTEAFF	TGTGCCAGCAGCCAAGCATGGAACACTGAAGCTTTCTTT
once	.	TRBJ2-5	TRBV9	CASSVVAGSQETQYF	TGTGCCAGCAGCGTAGTGGCAGGCTCTCAAGAGACCCAGTACTTC
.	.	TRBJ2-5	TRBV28	CASSLWGAGVETQYF	TGTGCCAGCAGTTTATGGGGGGCAGGGGTGGAGACCCAGTACTTC
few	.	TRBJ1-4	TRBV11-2	CASSFTTGHNEKLFF	TGTGCCAGCAGCTTCACGACAGGCCATAATGAAAAACTGTTTTTT
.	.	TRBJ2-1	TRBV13	CASSLRQPPAYNEQFF	TGTGCCAGCAGCTTAAGACAGCCTCCCGCCTACAATGAGCAGTTCTTC
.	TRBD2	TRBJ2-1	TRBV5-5	CASSLNEGGPYNEQFF	TGTGCCAGCAGCTTGAATGAGGGAGGGCCCTACAATGAGCAGTTCTTC
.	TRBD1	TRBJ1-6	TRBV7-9	CASSSGQGVHSPLHF	TGTGCCAGCAGCTCGGGACAGGGGGTACATTCACCCCTCCACTTT
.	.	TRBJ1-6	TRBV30	CAWTRTGIYNSPLHF	TGTGCCTGGACCCGAACAGGGATCTATAATTCACCCCTCCACTTT
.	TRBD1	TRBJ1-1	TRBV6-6	CASRGDRGGNTEAFF	TGTGCCAGCAGAGGGGACAGGGGAGGGAACACTGAAGCTTTCTTT
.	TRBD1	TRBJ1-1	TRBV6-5	CASSYSYTGDTEAFF	TGTGCCAGCAGTTACAGTTATACAGGGGACACTGAAGCTTTCTTT
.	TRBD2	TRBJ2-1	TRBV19	CASSRAGESDEQFF	TGTGCCAGTAGCAGAGCGGGAGAAAGCGATGAGCAGTTCTTC
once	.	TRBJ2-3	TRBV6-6	CASSRYREDTQYF	TGTGCCAGCAGTCGTTACAGGGAAGATACGCAGTATTTT
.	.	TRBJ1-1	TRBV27	CASSSADRRGAFF	TGTGCCAGCAGTTCCGCTGACAGGAGAGGAGCTTTCTTT
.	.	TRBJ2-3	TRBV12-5	CASGAQGSDTQYF	TGTGCTAGTGGTGCACAGGGATCAGATACGCAGTATTTT
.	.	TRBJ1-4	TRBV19	CASSPLSGVPRLEKLFF	TGTGCCAGTAGTCCTCTCAGCGGGGTGCCAAGGTTGGAAAAACTGTTTTTT
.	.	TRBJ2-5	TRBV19	CASSIRGTQYF	TGTGCCAGTAGTATCAGGGGGACCCAGTACTTC